A single sample is the source of the 29 T cell receptor beta chains below, sequenced in a study of T cell responses to AZD1222 COVID-19 vaccine. Clones were sequenced by immunoSEQ multiplex PCR, and TCRdb holds only the in-frame ones, with some missing. The table shows some 99,000 clones, with about nine tenths occurring only once. The sequencing here drew on peripheral blood, taken on day 0 of AZD1222 vaccination. These TCRs come from an adult in good health.

The CDR3 spells CATRQGANTGELFF. The CDR3 DNA follows: TGTGCCACAAGACAGGGCGCGAACACCGGGGAGCTGTTTTTT. The chain employs TRBV6-5 and TRBJ2-2, with 7 nucleotides matching TRBD1. The CDR3 length is 14 residues. V lost 10 bases to trimming and J lost 0 bases; unmatched junction nucleotides: 5. Germline CDR1 and CDR2: MNHEY and SVGAGI.

This chain joins TRBV6-5 and TRBJ2-1, with D possibly TRBD2 on 6 matching bases. Trimming removed 2 bases at V and 10 bases at J, with 12 bases between. Germline CDR1 MNHEY, CDR2 SVGAGI. The CDR3 loop spans 13 amino acids. The CDR3 DNA follows: TGTGCCAGCAGTTACCAGCGAGCGGGCGAGCAGTTCTTC. Amino acids: CASSYQRAGEQFF.

The chain uses TRBV29-1 and TRBJ2-2; D is undetermined. The ends were cut back, 7 bases at V and 1 base at J, with 13 bases in the middle. CDR3 length: 14 residues. Germline lookup yields CDR1 SQVTM and CDR2 ANQGSEA. The CDR3 loop is CSAQTPLNTGELFF. The CDR3 nucleotides are TGCAGCGCTCAGACCCCCCTGAACACCGGGGAGCTGTTTTTT.

This chain links TRBV7-2 with TRBJ1-5; tentatively, D is TRBD1 (5 bases). CDR3 length equals 13 residues. Germline V gives CDR1 SGHTA, CDR2 FQGNSA. The germline V and J ends were trimmed by 5 bases and 7 bases, with 12 bases remaining between them. The DNA of the CDR3 is TGTGCCAGCAGCCAGGATAGGGGACAGCCCCAGCATTTT. It translates to CASSQDRGQPQHF. Complete variable domain (other parts from reference TRBV7-2 and TRBJ1-5): GAGVSQSPSNKVTEKGKDVELRCDPISGHTALYWYRQSLGQGLEFLIYFQGNSAPDKSGLPSDRFSAERTGGSVSTLTIQRTQQEDSAVYLCASSQDRGQPQHFGDGTRLSIL.

The chain employs TRBV7-9 and TRBJ1-2; D is uncertain. V was trimmed by 3 bases and J by 8 bases, leaving 10 bases between them. There are 12 residues in the CDR3. Germline V lookup: CDR1 SEHNR, CDR2 FQNEAQ (reference sequence). CDR3 sequence: CASSFEGVGYTF. The CDR3 nucleotides read TGTGCCAGCAGCTTCGAGGGAGTCGGCTACACCTTC.

The chain combines TRBV5-5 with TRBJ1-6, with TRBD1 matching 7 bases. The trim removed 3 bases at V and 9 bases at J, leaving 3 bases unmatched. This CDR3 is 13 amino acids long. In germline, CDR1 is SGHKS, CDR2 YYEKEE (reference sequence). The CDR3: CASSSTGVSPLHF. The CDR3 bases are TGTGCCAGCAGCTCTACAGGGGTTTCACCCCTCCACTTT.

The gene calls are TRBV6-5 and TRBJ1-6; D possibly corresponds to TRBD1 (5 bases). The CDR3 spans 12 residues. V was pared by 5 bases and J by 10 bases, with 9 bases between. The germline V gene has CDR1 MNHEY and CDR2 SVGAGI. The CDR3 loop reads CASSPGVSPLHF. The CDR3 nucleotides are TGTGCCAGCAGTCCGGGGGTATCACCCCTCCACTTT.

The chain employs TRBV29-1 and TRBJ1-3; a weak D match, TRBD1 (6 bases). V was trimmed by 0 bases and J by 4 bases, leaving 10 bases between them. Germline lookup yields CDR1 SQVTM and CDR2 ANQGSEA. CDR3 length: 14 residues. The DNA of the CDR3 is TGCAGCGTTGAAGAGGGGGCGCGGGGAAACACCATATATTTT. Its protein product is CSVEEGARGNTIYF.

There are many counts of this clone. The chain recombines TRBV11-3 with TRBJ2-1, with unresolved D. Germline lookup yields CDR1 SGHNT and CDR2 YENEEA. The CDR3 spans 13 residues. The V gene lost 1 base and the J gene lost 3 bases, with 4 bases spanning the gap. The CDR3 DNA reads TGTGCCAGCAGCTTAGGGAACTACAATGAGCAGTTCTTC. It specifies CASSLGNYNEQFF. The full variable domain, its missing parts supplied by reference TRBV11-3 and TRBJ2-1, is EAGVVQSPRYKIIEKKQPVAFWCNPISGHNTLYWYLQNLGQGPELLIRYENEEAVDDSQLPKDRFSAERLKGVDSTLKIQPAELGDSAVYLCASSLGNYNEQFFGPGTRLTVL.

Here the CDR3 DNA reads TGTGCCAGCAGTTCCGGGGGGACGGCTGAAGCTTTCTTT. Its protein product is CASSSGGTAEAFF. The rearrangement links TRBV28 to TRBJ1-1; tentatively, D is TRBD1 (5 bases). The CDR3 consists of 13 residues. Germline CDR1 and CDR2: MDHEN and SYDVKM. Deletions cut 4 bases from V and 6 bases from J, with 12 bases between.

This clone was counted only a few times. The chain combines TRBV7-8 with TRBJ2-7, with a weak D call TRBD2 (5 bases). Looked up from germline, CDR1 is SGHVS and CDR2 is FQNEAQ. The CDR3 has 13 residues. Trimming shortened V by 3 bases and J by 5 bases, and 11 bases separated the two germline ends. CDR3 coding DNA: TGTGCCAGCAGCTTTGCGGGTATCCACGAGCAGTACTTC. Protein product: CASSFAGIHEQYF.

The chain has TRBV28 and TRBJ2-7; no firm D call. Trimming removed 6 bases from V and 2 bases from J, with 11 bases in between. The germline CDR1 and CDR2 sequences are MDHEN and SYDVKM. CDR3 length: 13 residues. CDR3 sequence (DNA): TGTGCCAGCAGCCCTCCGGGCACCTACGAGCAGTACTTC. Encoded protein: CASSPPGTYEQYF.

The rearrangement uses TRBV10-3 and TRBJ1-2, with 9 bases aligning to TRBD1. Looked up from germline, CDR1 is ENHRY and CDR2 is SYGVKD. V dropped 4 bases and J dropped 8; count of bases not matched to a gene: 2. The CDR3 consists of 12 residues. The CDR3 loop reads CAISGQGEGYTF. CDR3 DNA sequence: TGTGCCATCAGTGGACAGGGGGAGGGCTACACCTTC.

The chain combines TRBV5-8 with TRBJ2-1; 9 positions agree with TRBD1. Looked up from germline, CDR1 is SGHTS and CDR2 is YDEGEE. V trimming: 4 bases; J trimming: 2 bases; junction bases outside the gene matches: 4. This CDR3 region has 15 residues. The CDR3 DNA sequence: TGTGCCAGCAGCAAAAGACAGGGGGCCTACAATGAGCAGTTCTTC. Its translation: CASSKRQGAYNEQFF.

The rearrangement links TRBV24-1 to TRBJ2-6; the D is unclear. The germline CDR1 and CDR2 sequences are KGHDR and SFDVKD. This CDR3 region has 15 residues. V was trimmed by 5 bases and J by 1 base, leaving 8 bases between them. This CDR3 reads CATSGSASGANVLTF. CDR3 in DNA: TGTGCCACCAGTGGATCGGCATCTGGGGCCAACGTCCTGACTTTC.

The chain has TRBV6-2 or TRBV6-3 and TRBJ2-3, with TRBD2 matching over 9 bases. This CDR3 has 18 residues. V lost 2 bases and J lost 0; bases outside the gene matches: 9. From germline, CDR1 is MNHEY and CDR2 SVGEGT. The CDR3 DNA reads TGTGCCAGCAGTTACCTGCTAGCGGGGTATACTAGCACAGATACGCAGTATTTT. Translation: CASSYLLAGYTSTDTQYF.

The gene calls are TRBV5-4 and TRBJ2-3; 10 bases align to TRBD2. Germline lookup yields CDR1 SGHNT and CDR2 YYREEE (reference sequence). The CDR3 is 16 residues long. V dropped 0 bases and J dropped 4; count of bases not matched to a gene: 5. CDR3 bases: TGTGCCAGCAGCTTGGGAGCGGGGGGGCCTGCAGATACGCAGTATTTT. Translated: CASSLGAGGPADTQYF.

This chain joins TRBV6-5 and TRBJ1-1; the D is unclear. The V and J ends lost 8 bases and 5 bases respectively, with 18 bases between them. The CDR3 extends over 14 amino acids. Germline CDR1 is MNHEY and CDR2 is SVGAGI. The CDR3 is CASGDYNRGTEAFF. CDR3 sequence (DNA): TGTGCCAGCGGAGACTACAACCGAGGGACTGAAGCTTTCTTT.

Comment on this clone: A read error may account for a junction end that differs from germline. V usage is TRBV27 and J usage is TRBJ2-1; either TRBD1 or TRBD2 may fit D (5 bases each). There are 16 residues in the CDR3. The V gene's germline CDR1 is MNHEY and CDR2 SMNVEV (reference sequence). CDR3 bases: TGTGCCAGCACCACCCTGGATGGGACCAAATACAACGAGCGGTTCTTC. Protein product: CASTTLDGTKYNERFF.

The CDR3 protein is CASSLNNYGYTF. The CDR3, as DNA: TGTGCCAGCAGTTTAAATAACTATGGCTACACCTTC. This chain connects TRBV28 to TRBJ1-2; no reliable D call. V lost 2 bases and J 1 base, leaving 2 bases between the germline ends. Germline V lookup: CDR1 MDHEN, CDR2 SYDVKM. CDR3 length equals 12 residues.

The rearrangement uses TRBV6-1 and TRBJ1-2, with D hard to call. The CDR3 is made up of 14 amino acids. Trimming pared 3 bases from V and 9 bases from J, leaving 17 bases between. CDR1 is MNHNS and CDR2 is SASEGT in the germline V gene. CDR3 amino acids: CASSEGGSSFRYTF. CDR3 nucleotide sequence: TGTGCCAGCAGTGAGGGCGGTTCTTCATTTCGCTACACCTTC.

This chain uses TRBV28 with TRBJ2-1; 10 bases line up with TRBD2. Unmatched junction bases numbered 10, after V lost 6 bases and J lost 5 bases. CDR3 length: 16 amino acids. Germline assignment: CDR1 MDHEN and CDR2 SYDVKM. Written as DNA, the CDR3 is TGTGCCAGCAGGGGAACACTAGCGGGACGGGACAATGAGCAGTTCTTC. Translating gives CASRGTLAGRDNEQFF.

CDR3 DNA: TGTGCCAGCAGCTTAGAACAGGGCTACACCATATATTTT. Translated, it gives CASSLEQGYTIYF. The rearrangement joins TRBV7-9 to TRBJ1-3; D may be TRBD1 (6 bases). The CDR3 is made up of 13 amino acids. Trimming shortened V by 1 base and J by 8 bases, and 9 bases separated the two germline ends. Germline CDR1 is SEHNR and CDR2 is FQNEAQ (reference sequence).

The chain uses TRBV18 and TRBJ2-3, with TRBD1 matching 7 bases. The CDR3 length is 13 residues. V shed 6 bases and J 5 bases; nucleotides not matched to a gene: 5. Germline V gene sequence: CDR1 KGHSH, CDR2 LQKENI. DNA for the CDR3: TGTGCCAGCTCGTCGACAGGGAGAGATACGCAGTATTTT. It specifies CASSSTGRDTQYF.

The chain joins TRBV6-5 to TRBJ2-1, with 8 positions matching TRBD2. V lost 6 bases and J lost 0; bases outside the gene matches: 4. The CDR3 runs to 15 residues. Looked up from germline, CDR1 is MNHEY and CDR2 is SVGAGI. This CDR3 reads CASSLTSGSYNEQFF. CDR3 sequence (DNA): TGTGCCAGCAGCCTAACTAGCGGCTCCTACAATGAGCAGTTCTTC.

This clone was seen a handful of times. The chain is built from TRBV3-1 (or the pseudogene TRBV3-2) and TRBJ1-1, with TRBD1 matching 7 bases. Germline V gene lookup returns CDR1 LGHDT and CDR2 YNNKEL (reference sequence). Unmatched junction bases numbered 4, after V lost 2 bases and J lost 1 base. This CDR3 has 15 amino acids. The CDR3 DNA sequence: TGTGCCAGCAGCCAACCACAGGGGTCGAACACTGAAGCTTTCTTT. It codes for CASSQPQGSNTEAFF.

The CDR3 region has the DNA TGCAGCGTTGCTAGCGGGAGTCCGGGGTATCACATTCAGTACTTC. Residues: CSVASGSPGYHIQYF. The rearrangement links TRBV29-1 to TRBJ2-4; 10 bases are a match to TRBD2. The CDR3 is 15 residues long. Germline V gene data show CDR1 as SQVTM and CDR2 as ANQGSEA. J gave up 8 bases and V 4 bases, and 11 bases lay outside the gene matches.

This clone occurred once. The V call is TRBV5-1, the J call TRBJ1-6; 12 nucleotides match TRBD1. Trimming cost V 3 bases and J 7 bases; bases outside gene matches: 8. Germline lookup yields CDR1 SGHRS and CDR2 YFSETQ. The length of the CDR3 is 17 residues. The CDR3: CASSSSGTGGRNSPLHF. CDR3 bases: TGCGCCAGCAGCTCCTCCGGGACAGGGGGCAGGAATTCACCCCTCCACTTT.

The CDR3 spells CASSLGQHTGELFF. CDR3 coding DNA: TGCGCCAGCAGCTTGGGCCAGCACACCGGGGAGCTGTTTTTT. The chain links TRBV5-1 to TRBJ2-2, with D uncertain. The germline gives CDR1 SGHRS, CDR2 YFSETQ. The CDR3 totals 14 residues. Trimming left V 0 bases short and J 3 bases short, with 6 bases between.